This TCR beta chain was identified in a study of blood T cell repertoires in COVID-19. About the study: PBMCs, B-cell-depleted T cells, or T cells were the source of the cDNA or gDNA that made up the material.

The ends were cut back, 9 bases at V and 7 bases at J, with 10 bases in the middle. The CDR3 is made up of 10 amino acids. Germline V gene data show CDR1 as MNHEY and CDR2 as SMNVEV (reference sequence). Authors' analysis steps: How many nucleated cells were present was estimated from reference gene primer amplification. Sequenced by immunoSEQ multiplex PCR; TCRdb stores in-frame clones only, minus some. V and J calls and clone size follow that table, whereas D and trimming were derived from the DNA. The sample yields roughly 170,000 clones, around 72% seen once. This clone was detected only once. Sequencing was done on a sample of peripheral blood. This clonotype was obtained from a woman older than 75 with acute or convalescent COVID-19. The V gene is TRBV27, the J gene TRBJ2-7; D not certain. The CDR3 sequence: CARATGEQYF. The CDR3 bases are TGTGCCAGAGCAACGGGTGAGCAGTACTTC.